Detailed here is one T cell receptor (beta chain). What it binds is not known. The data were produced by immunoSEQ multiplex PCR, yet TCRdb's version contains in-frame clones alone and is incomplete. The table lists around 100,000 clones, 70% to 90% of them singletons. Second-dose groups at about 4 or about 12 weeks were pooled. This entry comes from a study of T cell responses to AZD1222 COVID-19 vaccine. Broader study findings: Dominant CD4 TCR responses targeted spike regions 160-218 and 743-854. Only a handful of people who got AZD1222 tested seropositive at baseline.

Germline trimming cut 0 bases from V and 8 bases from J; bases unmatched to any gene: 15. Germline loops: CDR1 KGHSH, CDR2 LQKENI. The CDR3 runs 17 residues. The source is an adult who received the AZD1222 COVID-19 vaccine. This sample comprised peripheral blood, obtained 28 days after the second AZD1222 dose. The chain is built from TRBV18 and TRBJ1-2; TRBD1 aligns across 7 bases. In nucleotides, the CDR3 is TGTGCCAGCTCACCACCGGGAAGGACTCAGGGGGTGGGAGGCTACACCTTC. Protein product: CASSPPGRTQGVGGYTF.